The rows below give T cell receptor beta chains drawn from one sample of a study of T cells after yellow fever vaccination. TCRdb reanalysed the 5' RACE reads using MiXCR and keeps one entry per CDR3 protein. Of under 300,000 distinct CDR3 sequences in the sample, about 7% were seen once. Sample: CD4+ T cells sorted from PBMCs, taken 15 days after the yellow fever booster vaccination. These receptors were collected from a man younger than 40 who received the YFV17D yellow fever vaccine. CDR3s include the opening cysteine and the closing phenylalanine or tryptophan. Each record gives: D gene, CDR3 length, J gene, V gene, clone size, CDR3 DNA, CDR3 protein. A D gene is named only where the DNA matches it firmly. Clone size appears in some rows only: once, few, many, or a class for an expanded clone.

D gene: TRBD2; CDR3 length: 15; J gene: TRBJ2-5; V gene: TRBV7-3; clone size: .; CDR3 DNA: TGTGCCAGCAGCGCCCGACTAGCGGGAGAAGAGACCCAGTACTTC; CDR3 protein: CASSARLAGEETQYF
D gene: TRBD2; CDR3 length: 16; J gene: TRBJ2-3; V gene: TRBV5-4; clone size: many; CDR3 DNA: TGTGCCAGCAGCTTGAGAACTAGCGGGTTGACAGATACGCAGTATTTT; CDR3 protein: CASSLRTSGLTDTQYF
D gene: TRBD2; CDR3 length: 15; J gene: TRBJ2-1; V gene: TRBV20-1; clone size: few; CDR3 DNA: TGCAGTGCTAGAGATCCTAGCGGGCCCTACAATGAGCAGTTCTTC; CDR3 protein: CSARDPSGPYNEQFF
D gene: .; CDR3 length: 15; J gene: TRBJ2-7; V gene: TRBV20-1; clone size: .; CDR3 DNA: TGCAGTGCTAGGGAAAGGTCAGGGCTCTCCTACGAGCAGTACTTC; CDR3 protein: CSARERSGLSYEQYF
D gene: TRBD2; CDR3 length: 18; J gene: TRBJ2-3; V gene: TRBV6-2/TRBV6-3; clone size: many; CDR3 DNA: TGTGCCAGCCGCCCCCTTGGAAGAAGCGGGAGCCCGACGGATACGCAGTATTTT; CDR3 protein: CASRPLGRSGSPTDTQYF
D gene: .; CDR3 length: 15; J gene: TRBJ2-1; V gene: TRBV7-2; clone size: .; CDR3 DNA: TGTGCCAGCAGCTCACTCAGAAGCTCCTACAATGAGCAGTTCTTC; CDR3 protein: CASSSLRSSYNEQFF
D gene: TRBD1; CDR3 length: 14; J gene: TRBJ2-5; V gene: TRBV12-3/TRBV12-4; clone size: many; CDR3 DNA: TGTGCCAGCACCCAGACAGGGGGCGGTGAGACCCAGTACTTC; CDR3 protein: CASTQTGGGETQYF
D gene: TRBD2; CDR3 length: 15; J gene: TRBJ2-3; V gene: TRBV5-1; clone size: many; CDR3 DNA: TGCGCCAGCAGCTCAACTAGCGGGATGACAGATACGCAGTATTTT; CDR3 protein: CASSSTSGMTDTQYF
D gene: .; CDR3 length: 15; J gene: TRBJ2-3; V gene: TRBV29-1; clone size: many; CDR3 DNA: TGCAGCGTTGAAAGAGGGACCCCCCCGACAGATACGCAGTATTTT; CDR3 protein: CSVERGTPPTDTQYF
D gene: TRBD1; CDR3 length: 15; J gene: TRBJ1-4; V gene: TRBV20-1; clone size: .; CDR3 DNA: TGCAGTGCACCGGAAGGGGGCTCGACTAATGAAAAACTGTTTTTT; CDR3 protein: CSAPEGGSTNEKLFF
D gene: .; CDR3 length: 16; J gene: TRBJ2-2; V gene: TRBV19; clone size: few; CDR3 DNA: TGTGCCAGTAGTATCATCCCGTCCTCGAACACCGGGGAGCTGTTTTTT; CDR3 protein: CASSIIPSSNTGELFF
D gene: .; CDR3 length: 13; J gene: TRBJ1-5; V gene: TRBV5-1; clone size: few; CDR3 DNA: TGCGCCAGCAGCTTGGGTGAAGGTCTCTCCCAGCATTTT; CDR3 protein: CASSLGEGLSQHF
D gene: TRBD1; CDR3 length: 13; J gene: TRBJ2-7; V gene: TRBV20-1; clone size: few; CDR3 DNA: TGCAGTGCCCCGAGACAGGGCTCCTACGAGCAGTACTTC; CDR3 protein: CSAPRQGSYEQYF
D gene: .; CDR3 length: 17; J gene: TRBJ2-7; V gene: TRBV7-2; clone size: .; CDR3 DNA: TGTGCCAGCAGCTTAGCATTCGGGGACACCTTCTCCTACGAGCAGTACTTC; CDR3 protein: CASSLAFGDTFSYEQYF
D gene: .; CDR3 length: 13; J gene: TRBJ1-5; V gene: TRBV27; clone size: few; CDR3 DNA: TGTGCCAGCAGTCCCGGGGGCCCTCAGCCCCAGCATTTT; CDR3 protein: CASSPGGPQPQHF
D gene: TRBD2; CDR3 length: 15; J gene: TRBJ2-5; V gene: TRBV5-8; clone size: many; CDR3 DNA: TGTGCCAGCAGCTTGGATGGACTAGCACAAGAGACCCAGTACTTC; CDR3 protein: CASSLDGLAQETQYF
D gene: TRBD1; CDR3 length: 13; J gene: TRBJ2-3; V gene: TRBV20-1; clone size: .; CDR3 DNA: TGCAGTGCTAGTCAGGGGGCAGGGGATACGCAGTATTTT; CDR3 protein: CSASQGAGDTQYF
D gene: TRBD2; CDR3 length: 18; J gene: TRBJ2-5; V gene: TRBV6-2/TRBV6-3; clone size: few; CDR3 DNA: TGTGCCAGCAGGGGACACGTTGGACTAGCCGGGAAAAAGGAGACCCAGTACTTC; CDR3 protein: CASRGHVGLAGKKETQYF
D gene: TRBD2; CDR3 length: 15; J gene: TRBJ2-7; V gene: TRBV2; clone size: few; CDR3 DNA: TGTGCCAGCAGTGAAGTGTGGGGGGGTGCCTACGAGCAGTACTTC; CDR3 protein: CASSEVWGGAYEQYF
D gene: TRBD1; CDR3 length: 15; J gene: TRBJ1-5; V gene: TRBV4-1; clone size: many; CDR3 DNA: TGCGCCAGCAGCCAGGAGGGACAGAGGTATCAGCCCCAGCATTTT; CDR3 protein: CASSQEGQRYQPQHF
D gene: .; CDR3 length: 14; J gene: TRBJ2-7; V gene: TRBV6-7; clone size: many; CDR3 DNA: TGTGCCAGCAGTACCCGGACAGTCTCCTACGAGCAGTACTTC; CDR3 protein: CASSTRTVSYEQYF